This TCR beta chain was profiled in a study of identical twins. CDR3 size: 16 residues. TCRdb itself ran the 5' RACE reads through MiXCR, one entry per CDR3 protein. The table includes 1.5 million to 2 million distinct CDR3 sequences, less than 35% detected once. This sequence originates from a newborn girl in good health. Material for sequencing was cord blood. This chain connects TRBV21-1 to TRBJ1-6; the tabulated D call, TRBD1, remains unverified against the DNA. TRBV21-1 is a pseudogene locus. The CDR3 sequence is CASSKMGGVYNSPLHF. As DNA, the CDR3 is TGTGCCAGCAGCAAGATGGGGGGAGTTTATAATTCACCCCTCCACTTT.